This TCR beta chain stems from a study of blood T cells in healthy people across ages. The study, taken as a whole, reports: Observed TCR beta diversity per million T cells went down as age went up. This fall followed a roughly linear course with age.

For this clonotype: Its antigen is not known.

Each donor's blood draw was roughly 9.8 milliliters of peripheral blood. There were at least 5.5 micrograms of total RNA extracted from every sample. Through a sample-barcoded 5' primer and a J-beta primer mix, a second PCR was run for about 7 to 12 cycles. Every cDNA molecule carried a tag from a template-switch adaptor bearing 12 random nucleotides. TCRdb ran MiXCR on the 5' RACE reads and lists one entry per CDR3 protein. The table lists hundreds of thousands of distinct CDR3 sequences, around 38% of them singletons. The J segment lost 5 bases and the V segment lost 0 bases, leaving 3 bases of the junction unmatched. The CDR3 is 15 amino acids. Germline loops: CDR1 SGHTA, CDR2 FQGNSA.

Sequencing used blood. This TCR derives from a man aged 80 or over in good health. This chain joins TRBV7-2 and TRBJ2-3; 9 positions match TRBD2. The CDR3, as DNA: TGTGCCAGCAGCTTAGCGGGACTAGCTGGAGATACGCAGTATTTT. It yields the protein CASSLAGLAGDTQYF.